The TCR beta chain under discussion was sequenced for a study of T cell responses to AZD1222 COVID-19 vaccine. Germline assignment: CDR1 MNHNS and CDR2 SASEGT. The CDR3 runs 10 residues. V was clipped by 3 bases and J by 8 bases, with 4 bases between them. Note on this clone: Its antigen is unidentified.

Study conclusions and caveats: Donors were chiefly white British, with a greater number of females, and clonal diversity was perhaps underestimated. Repertoires were collected only later (after the peak T cell response had occurred). Within unmutated variant regions lay the reported targets of nearly half of spike-specific TCRs.

Clones were read by immunoSEQ multiplex PCR, and TCRdb kept only the in-frame ones, dropping some. The sample contains about 200,000 clones, around nine tenths of which appear only once. This TCR derives from an adult who received the MenACWY meningococcal vaccine as a control. The chain has TRBV6-1 and TRBJ1-1; no clear D. The starting material was peripheral blood, obtained 28 days after the second dose of the MenACWY control vaccine. In nucleotides, the CDR3 is TGTGCCAGCAGTGAGGACGAAGCTTTCTTT. It is translated as CASSEDEAFF.